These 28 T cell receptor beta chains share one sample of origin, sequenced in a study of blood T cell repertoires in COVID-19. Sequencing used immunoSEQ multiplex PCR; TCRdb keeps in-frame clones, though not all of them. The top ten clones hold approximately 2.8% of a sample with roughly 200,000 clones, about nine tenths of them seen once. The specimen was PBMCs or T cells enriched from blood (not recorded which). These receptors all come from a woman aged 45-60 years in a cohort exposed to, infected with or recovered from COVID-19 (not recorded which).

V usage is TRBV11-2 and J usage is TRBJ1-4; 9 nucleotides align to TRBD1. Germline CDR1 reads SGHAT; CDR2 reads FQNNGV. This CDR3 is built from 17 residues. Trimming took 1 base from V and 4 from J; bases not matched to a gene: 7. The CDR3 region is CASSLASDRGVNEKLFF. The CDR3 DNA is TGTGCCAGCAGCTTAGCCTCCGACAGGGGGGTTAATGAAAAACTGTTTTTT.

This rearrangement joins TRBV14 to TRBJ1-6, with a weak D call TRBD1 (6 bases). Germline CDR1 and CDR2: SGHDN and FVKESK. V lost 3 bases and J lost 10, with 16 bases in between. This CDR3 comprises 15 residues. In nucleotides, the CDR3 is TGTGCCAGCAGCCAGGGTCTGAGGGGGAGATCACCCCTCCACTTT. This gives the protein CASSQGLRGRSPLHF.

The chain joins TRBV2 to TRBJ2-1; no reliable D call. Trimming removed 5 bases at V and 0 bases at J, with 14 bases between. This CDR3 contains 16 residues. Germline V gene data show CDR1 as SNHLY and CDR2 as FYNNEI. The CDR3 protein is CASSPEAFRSYNEQFF. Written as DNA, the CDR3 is TGTGCCAGCAGTCCTGAGGCGTTCCGCTCCTACAATGAGCAGTTCTTC.

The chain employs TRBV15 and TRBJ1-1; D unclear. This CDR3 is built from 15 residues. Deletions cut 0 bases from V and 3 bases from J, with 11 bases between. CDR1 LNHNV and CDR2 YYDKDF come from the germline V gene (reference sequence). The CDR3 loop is CATSRDRRKDTEAFF. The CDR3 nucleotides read TGTGCCACCAGCAGAGATCGGAGAAAGGACACTGAAGCTTTCTTT.

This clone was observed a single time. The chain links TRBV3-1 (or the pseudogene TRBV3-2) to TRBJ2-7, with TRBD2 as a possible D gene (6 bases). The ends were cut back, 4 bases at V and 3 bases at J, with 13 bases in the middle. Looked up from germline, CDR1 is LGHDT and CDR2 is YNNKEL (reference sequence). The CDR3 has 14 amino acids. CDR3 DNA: TGTGCCAGCAGCCGCCGGGACTGGATCTACGAGCAGTACTTC. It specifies CASSRRDWIYEQYF.

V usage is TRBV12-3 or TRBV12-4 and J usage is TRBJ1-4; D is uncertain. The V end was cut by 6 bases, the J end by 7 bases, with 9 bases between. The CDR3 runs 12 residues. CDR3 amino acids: CASRQTPEKLFF. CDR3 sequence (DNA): TGTGCCAGCAGGCAGACACCTGAAAAACTGTTTTTT.

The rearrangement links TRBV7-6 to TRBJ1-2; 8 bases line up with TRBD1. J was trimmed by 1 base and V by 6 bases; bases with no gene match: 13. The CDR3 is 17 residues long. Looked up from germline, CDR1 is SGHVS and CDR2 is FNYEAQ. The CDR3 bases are TGTGCCAGCAGTTCATCGGACAGGGTCCACATTAACTATGGCTACACCTTC. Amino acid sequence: CASSSSDRVHINYGYTF.

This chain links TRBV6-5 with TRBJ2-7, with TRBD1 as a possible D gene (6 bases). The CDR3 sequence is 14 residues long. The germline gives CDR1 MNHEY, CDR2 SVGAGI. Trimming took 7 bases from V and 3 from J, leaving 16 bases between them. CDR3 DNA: TGTGCCAGCACCGAGACGGGACAAAACTACGAGCAGTACTTC. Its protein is CASTETGQNYEQYF.

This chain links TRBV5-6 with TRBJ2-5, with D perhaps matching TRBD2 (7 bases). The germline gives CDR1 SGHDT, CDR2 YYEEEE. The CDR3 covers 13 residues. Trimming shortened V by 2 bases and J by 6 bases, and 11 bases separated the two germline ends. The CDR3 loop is CASSLGGGQTQYF. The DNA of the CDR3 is TGTGCCAGCAGCTTAGGGGGGGGTCAGACCCAGTACTTC.

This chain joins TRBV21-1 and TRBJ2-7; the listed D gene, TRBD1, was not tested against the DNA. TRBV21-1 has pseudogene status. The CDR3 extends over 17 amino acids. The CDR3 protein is CASSKYPDRGPSYEQYF. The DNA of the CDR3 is TGTGCCAGCAGCAAATACCCCGACAGGGGCCCCTCCTACGAGCAGTACTTC.

CDR3 sequence reads: CAISGPGQGRAEAFF. The DNA of the CDR3 is TGTGCCATCAGTGGACCGGGACAGGGGAGGGCTGAAGCTTTCTTT. This rearrangement joins TRBV10-3 to TRBJ1-1; 10 bases match TRBD1. This CDR3 is built from 15 residues. The V segment lost 4 bases and the J segment 6 bases; nucleotides outside the gene matches: 8. Germline V gene data show CDR1 as ENHRY and CDR2 as SYGVKD.

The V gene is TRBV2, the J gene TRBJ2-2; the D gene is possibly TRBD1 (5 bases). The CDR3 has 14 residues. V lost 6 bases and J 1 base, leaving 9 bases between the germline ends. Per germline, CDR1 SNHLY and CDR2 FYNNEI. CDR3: CASRITGNTGELFF. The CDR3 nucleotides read TGTGCCAGCAGAATCACAGGGAACACCGGGGAGCTGTTTTTT.

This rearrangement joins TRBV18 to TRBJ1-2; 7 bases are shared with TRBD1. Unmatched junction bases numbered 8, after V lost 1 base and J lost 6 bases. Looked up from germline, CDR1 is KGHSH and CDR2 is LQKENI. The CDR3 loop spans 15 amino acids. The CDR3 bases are TGTGCCAGCTCACCACGGATCGAGCAGGGGGATGGCTACACCTTC. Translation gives CASSPRIEQGDGYTF.

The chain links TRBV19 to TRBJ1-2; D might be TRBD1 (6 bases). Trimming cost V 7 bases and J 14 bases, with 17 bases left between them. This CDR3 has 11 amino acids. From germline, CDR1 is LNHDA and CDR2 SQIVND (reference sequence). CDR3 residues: CASTLGGGLTF. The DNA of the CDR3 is TGTGCCAGTACCCTCGGGGGGGGCCTAACCTTC.

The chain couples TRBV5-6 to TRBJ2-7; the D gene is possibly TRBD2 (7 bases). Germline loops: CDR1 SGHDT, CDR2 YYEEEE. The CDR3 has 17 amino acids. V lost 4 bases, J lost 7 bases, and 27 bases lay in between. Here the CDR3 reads CASSQPPFGGQLGEQYF. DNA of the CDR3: TGTGCCAGCAGCCAGCCACCCTTCGGGGGGCAGTTAGGGGAGCAGTACTTC.

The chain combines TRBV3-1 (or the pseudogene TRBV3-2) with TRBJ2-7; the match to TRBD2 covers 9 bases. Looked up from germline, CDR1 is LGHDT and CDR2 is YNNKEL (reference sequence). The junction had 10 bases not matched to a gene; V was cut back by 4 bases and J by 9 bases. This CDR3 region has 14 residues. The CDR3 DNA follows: TGTGCCAGCAGCCCAGCGGGGGGTATGGATGGGCAGTACTTC. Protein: CASSPAGGMDGQYF.

DNA for the CDR3: TGTGCCAGCAGCCGAAGACAGGGCTACGAGCAGTACTTC. Encoded protein: CASSRRQGYEQYF. V usage is TRBV7-9 and J usage is TRBJ2-7; TRBD1 matches 7 bases. The CDR3 length is 13 residues. The germline V gene has CDR1 SEHNR and CDR2 FQNEAQ (reference sequence). Unmatched junction bases numbered 4, after V lost 5 bases and J lost 3 bases. Looking up the rest from reference TRBV7-9 and TRBJ2-7 gives the full variable domain: DTGVSQNPRHKITKRGQNVTFRCDPISEHNRLYWYRQTLGQGPEFLTYFQNEAQLEKSRLLSDRFSAERPKGSFSTLEIQRTEQGDSAMYLCASSRRQGYEQYFGPGTRLTVT.

CDR3 bases: TGCAGCGTTTTAGGGAAACGACAGGGACCCTCCGAGCAGTACTTC. Translating it yields CSVLGKRQGPSEQYF. The chain couples TRBV29-1 to TRBJ2-7; TRBD1 agrees at 7 bases. Germline-derived CDR1 and CDR2 are SQVTM and ANQGSEA. V was clipped by 5 bases and J by 6 bases; unmatched bases: 16. The CDR3 runs to 15 residues.

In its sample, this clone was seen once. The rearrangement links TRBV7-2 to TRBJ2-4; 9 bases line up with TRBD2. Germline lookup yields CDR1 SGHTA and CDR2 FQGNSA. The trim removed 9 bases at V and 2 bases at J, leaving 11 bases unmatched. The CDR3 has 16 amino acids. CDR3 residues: CARIFWTSETKNIQYF. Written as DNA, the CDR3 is TGTGCCAGAATTTTTTGGACTAGCGAGACCAAAAACATTCAGTACTTC.

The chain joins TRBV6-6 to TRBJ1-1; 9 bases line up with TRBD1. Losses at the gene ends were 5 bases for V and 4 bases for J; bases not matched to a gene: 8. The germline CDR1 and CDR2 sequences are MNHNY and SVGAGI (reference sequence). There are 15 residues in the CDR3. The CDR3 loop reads CASSRTGVLGTEAFF. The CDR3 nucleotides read TGTGCCAGCAGTAGGACAGGGGTTCTAGGCACTGAAGCTTTCTTT.

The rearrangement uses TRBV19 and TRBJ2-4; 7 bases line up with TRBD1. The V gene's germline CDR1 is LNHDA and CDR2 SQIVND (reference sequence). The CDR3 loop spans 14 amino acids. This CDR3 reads CATRDSLAKNIQYF. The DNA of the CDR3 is TGTGCTACCCGGGACAGTTTAGCCAAAAACATTCAGTACTTC.

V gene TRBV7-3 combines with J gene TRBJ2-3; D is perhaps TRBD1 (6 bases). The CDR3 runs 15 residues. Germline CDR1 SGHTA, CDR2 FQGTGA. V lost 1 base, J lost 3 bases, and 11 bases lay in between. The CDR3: CASSLSWGQTDTQYF. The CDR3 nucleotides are TGTGCCAGCAGCTTAAGCTGGGGGCAGACAGATACGCAGTATTTT.

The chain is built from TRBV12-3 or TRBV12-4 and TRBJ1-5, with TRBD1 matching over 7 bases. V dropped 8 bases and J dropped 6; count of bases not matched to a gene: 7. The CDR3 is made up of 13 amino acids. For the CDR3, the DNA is TGTGCCAGCGTCGAGGGGGCAGGTCAGCCCCAGCATTTT. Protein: CASVEGAGQPQHF.

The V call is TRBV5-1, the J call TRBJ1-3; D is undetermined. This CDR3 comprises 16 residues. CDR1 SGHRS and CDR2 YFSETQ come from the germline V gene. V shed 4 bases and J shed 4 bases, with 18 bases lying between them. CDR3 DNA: TGCGCCAGCAGCGTGGACCCCCCGACGGGGGGAAACACCATATATTTT. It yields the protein CASSVDPPTGGNTIYF.

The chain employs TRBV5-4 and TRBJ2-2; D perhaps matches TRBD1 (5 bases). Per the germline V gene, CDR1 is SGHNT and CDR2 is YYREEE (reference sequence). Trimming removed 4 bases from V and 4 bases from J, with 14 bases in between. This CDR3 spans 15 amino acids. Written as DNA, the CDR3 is TGTGCCAGCAGCCCGACCAGGGTTTCCACCGGGGAGCTGTTTTTT. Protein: CASSPTRVSTGELFF.

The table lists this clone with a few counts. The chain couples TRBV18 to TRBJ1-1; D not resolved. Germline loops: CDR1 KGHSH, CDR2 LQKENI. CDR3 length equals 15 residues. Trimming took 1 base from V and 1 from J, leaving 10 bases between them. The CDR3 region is CASSPQLVENTEAFF. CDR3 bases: TGTGCCAGCTCACCACAACTCGTCGAGAACACTGAAGCTTTCTTT.

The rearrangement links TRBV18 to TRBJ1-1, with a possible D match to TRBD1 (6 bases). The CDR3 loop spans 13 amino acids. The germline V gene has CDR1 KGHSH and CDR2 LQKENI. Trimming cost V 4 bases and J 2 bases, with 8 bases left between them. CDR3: CASSQQGNTEAFF. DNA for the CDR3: TGTGCCAGCTCACAACAGGGTAACACTGAAGCTTTCTTT.

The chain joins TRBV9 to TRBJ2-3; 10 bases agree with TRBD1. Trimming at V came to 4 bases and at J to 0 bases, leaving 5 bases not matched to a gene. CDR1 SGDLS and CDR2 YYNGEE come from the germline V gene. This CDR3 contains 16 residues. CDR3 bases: TGTGCCAGCAGCCCCCGGGACAGGGGAAGCACAGATACGCAGTATTTT. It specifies CASSPRDRGSTDTQYF.